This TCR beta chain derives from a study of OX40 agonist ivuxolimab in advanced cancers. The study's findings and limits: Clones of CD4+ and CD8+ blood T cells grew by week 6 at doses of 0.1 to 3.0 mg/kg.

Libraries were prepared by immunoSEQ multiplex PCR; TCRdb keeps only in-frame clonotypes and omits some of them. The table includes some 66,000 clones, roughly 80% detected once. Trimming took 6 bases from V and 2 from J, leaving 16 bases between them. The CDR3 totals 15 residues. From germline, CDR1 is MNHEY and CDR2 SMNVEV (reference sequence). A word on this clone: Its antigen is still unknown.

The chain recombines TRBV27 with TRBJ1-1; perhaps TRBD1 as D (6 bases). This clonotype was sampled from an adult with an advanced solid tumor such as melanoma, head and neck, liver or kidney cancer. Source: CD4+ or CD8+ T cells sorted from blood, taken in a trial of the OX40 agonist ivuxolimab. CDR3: CASSRSQGYNTEAFF. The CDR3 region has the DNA TGTGCCAGCAGCCGCAGCCAGGGGTACAACACTGAAGCTTTCTTT.